This T cell receptor (beta chain) comes out of a study of CD8 T cells in Susac syndrome. RNA totalling about 0.45 to 1 ug underwent reverse transcription with random hexamers. Multiplex immunoSEQ PCR targeted 54 Vbeta and 13 Jbeta TCR beta segments. TCRdb recomputed calls from the immunoSEQ multiplex PCR reads with MiXCR, one row per CDR3 protein. This sample has around 190,000 distinct CDR3 sequences, with approximately 93% found just once. Blood CD8+ and CD4+ T cells underwent high-throughput TCR beta sequencing. The CD8+ and CD4+ T cells were negatively isolated, with the TEMRA cells enriched by FACS. CDR1 is SGHTA and CDR2 is FQGNSA in the germline V gene. Trimming cost V 2 bases and J 8 bases, with 13 bases left between them. The CDR3 runs to 14 residues.

This rearrangement joins TRBV7-2 to TRBJ2-4; D unresolved. The sequence was obtained from a human donor in good health. Sequencing was carried out using CD4+ T cells from PBMCs. The CDR3 sequence is CASSLSPGPDIQYF. CDR3 in DNA: TGTGCCAGCAGCTTATCCCCAGGTCCAGACATTCAGTACTTC.